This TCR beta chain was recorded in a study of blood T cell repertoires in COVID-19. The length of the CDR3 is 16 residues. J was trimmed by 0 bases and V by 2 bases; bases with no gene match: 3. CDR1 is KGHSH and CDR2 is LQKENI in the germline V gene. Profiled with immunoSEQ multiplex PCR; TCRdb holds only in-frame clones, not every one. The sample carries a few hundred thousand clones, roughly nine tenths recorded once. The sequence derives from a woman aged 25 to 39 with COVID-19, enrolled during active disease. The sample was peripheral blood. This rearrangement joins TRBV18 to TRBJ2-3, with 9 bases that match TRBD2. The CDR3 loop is CASSPTLAGSTDTQYF. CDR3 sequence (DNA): TGTGCCAGCTCACCAACTCTAGCGGGGAGCACAGATACGCAGTATTTT.